This T cell receptor beta chain was recorded in a study of T cell repertoires in cytomegalovirus infection. TCRdb analysed the reads with MiXCR anew, one entry per CDR3 protein. Of approximately 200,000 distinct CDR3 sequences listed, 22% were seen once; the top ten hold about 20%. The V gene's germline CDR1 is MDHEN and CDR2 SYDVKM. Trimming removed 2 bases from V and 8 bases from J, with 10 bases in between. This CDR3 contains 13 residues. This receptor was identified in a human donor in good health (CMV status not recorded). Some clones in this sample may be carry-over from other donors' samples. The gene calls are TRBV28 and TRBJ2-1, with D perhaps being TRBD1 or TRBD2 (5 bases each). Material for sequencing was CD8+ T cells from PBMCs. The CDR3 DNA follows: TGTGCCAGCAGTTTAGGGGGTACCGATGAGCAGTTCTTC. This gives the protein CASSLGGTDEQFF. The complete variable domain, with remaining parts taken from reference TRBV28 and TRBJ2-1, reads DVKVTQSSRYLVKRTGEKVFLECVQDMDHENMFWYRQDPGLGLRLIYFSYDVKMKEKGDIPEGYSVSREKKERFSLILESASTNQTSMYLCASSLGGTDEQFFGPGTRLTVL.